This section outlines one T cell receptor (beta chain) sequence together with its context. Its antigen is undetermined. The CDR3 length is 18 residues. V gave up 0 bases and J gave up 1 base; unmatched junction bases: 10. Germline CDR1 and CDR2: SGDLS and YYNGEE. The record originates from a study of cytomegalovirus exposure and HLA in healthy donors. Study-level points and caveats: Later analysis associated a missense DCLRE1C variant with TCR beta V- and J-gene trimming. CMV serostatus was the sole immune exposure information available.

This PCR relied on a set of 60 Vbeta primers and 13 Jbeta primers. Data came from immunoSEQ multiplex PCR; TCRdb stores just in-frame clones and leaves some out. The sample has roughly 220,000 clones; approximately 68% are singletons. The chain couples TRBV9 to TRBJ2-1; 7 nucleotides match TRBD1. The receptor was isolated from a woman aged 25 to 39 in good health and CMV-seronegative. The specimen was PBMCs. CDR3 amino acids: CASSVDPAQGVSYNEQFF. CDR3 DNA: TGTGCCAGCAGCGTAGACCCCGCGCAGGGGGTTTCCTACAATGAGCAGTTCTTC.